This TCR beta chain was observed in a study of blood T cell repertoires in COVID-19. The overall study: Sites in the United States, Italy and Spain provided acute and convalescent COVID-19 samples. Sources were T cells, B-cell-depleted T cells, or PBMCs; the material itself was cDNA or gDNA.

CDR3 length: 13 amino acids. The germline V gene encodes CDR1 SNHLY and CDR2 FYNNEI. The V gene lost 6 bases and the J gene lost 0 bases, with 8 bases spanning the gap. Repertoires were generated with immunoSEQ multiplex PCR, while TCRdb's copy carries only in-frame clones and drops some. The sample records hundreds of thousands of clones, 70% to 90% being singletons. V is TRBV2 and J is TRBJ1-1; D is undetermined. Sequenced material: peripheral blood. The clonotype comes from a woman aged 30 to 39 with COVID-19, enrolled during active disease. CDR3 DNA sequence: TGTGCCAGCAGAGACCGGGTGAACACTGAAGCTTTCTTT. This codes for CASRDRVNTEAFF.